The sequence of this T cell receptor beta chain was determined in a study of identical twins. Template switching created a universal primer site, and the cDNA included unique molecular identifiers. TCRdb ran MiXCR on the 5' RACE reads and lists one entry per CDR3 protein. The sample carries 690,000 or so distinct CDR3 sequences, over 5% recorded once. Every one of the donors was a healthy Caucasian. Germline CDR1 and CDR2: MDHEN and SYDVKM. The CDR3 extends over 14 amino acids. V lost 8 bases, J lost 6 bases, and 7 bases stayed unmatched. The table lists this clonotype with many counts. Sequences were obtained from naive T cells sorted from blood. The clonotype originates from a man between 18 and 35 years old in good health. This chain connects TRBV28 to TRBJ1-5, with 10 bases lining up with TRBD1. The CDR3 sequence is CASHDRGRSQPQHF. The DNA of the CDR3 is TGTGCCAGCCACGACAGGGGGCGTAGTCAGCCCCAGCATTTT.